The clone carrying this T cell receptor beta chain was picked up one time. This entry belongs to a study of blood T cell repertoires in COVID-19. Per the study methods: Estimates of nucleated cell counts were drawn from the amplification of reference gene primers. TCRdb's copy holds only in-frame clones and misses some; the assay was immunoSEQ multiplex PCR. V, J and clone size were drawn from that table, and D and trimming were deduced from the DNA. The table lists fewer than 100,000 clones, almost 85% of them singletons, with roughly 9.3% in the top ten. The receptor was derived from a man between 50 and 59 years old with COVID-19, enrolled during active disease. Material: peripheral blood.

The CDR3 is CASSRRTGGTGELFF. The CDR3 nucleotides read TGTGCCAGCAGCCGCCGGACAGGGGGCACCGGGGAGCTGTTTTTT. The V gene is TRBV11-1, the J gene TRBJ2-2; 10 bases agree with TRBD1. Trimming took 5 bases from V and 4 from J; bases not matched to a gene: 4. The germline V gene encodes CDR1 SGHAT and CDR2 FQDESV (reference sequence). The CDR3 has 15 amino acids.